These 10 T cell receptor beta chains were all obtained from the same sample, sequenced in a study of T cells in women clearing cervical HPV infection. The protocol was immunoSEQ multiplex PCR, while the TCRdb copy is restricted to in-frame clones and leaves out a portion. The sample includes about 36,000 clones. Sequences were obtained from blood buffy coat. The receptors stem from a woman aged 18-70 years with a cervical HPV16 infection that either progressed to CIN3+ or cleared (not recorded which).

In regard to this clone: Coverage ceases 3 residues before the CDR3 finishes, and the germline J gene fills in the end. The chain employs TRBV6-1 and TRBJ1-5, with 7 positions matching TRBD1. With 3 bases clipped from V and 2 bases from J, the junction kept 1 base outside the gene matches. Germline-derived CDR1 and CDR2 are MNHNS and SASEGT. The CDR3 extends over 14 amino acids. CDR3 protein: CASSDQGGNQPQHF. The CDR3 DNA, read in part, is TGTGCCAGCAGTGATCAGGGGGGCAATCAGCCC.

CDR3 amino acids: CASSPQGAGTEAFF. The sequenced CDR3 bases are TGTGCCAGCTCACCACAGGGGGCTGGCACTGAA. The chain couples TRBV18 to TRBJ1-1; TRBD1 matches at 7 bases. The read terminates 3 residues ahead of where the CDR3 ends, so the germline J gene completes it. CDR1 is KGHSH, CDR2 LQKENI, per germline. The ends lost 1 base at V and 4 bases at J; junction bases unmatched: 3. This CDR3 region has 14 residues.

A word on this clone: Read coverage stops 3 residues before the CDR3 terminus; the germline J gene supplies the remainder. The chain carries TRBV2 and TRBJ2-3, with 11 bases identical to TRBD2. Germline V gene data show CDR1 as SNHLY and CDR2 as FYNNEI. The ends lost 8 bases at V and 4 bases at J; junction bases unmatched: 2. The CDR3 length is 13 residues. The sequenced part of the CDR3 DNA is TGTGCCAGCCTAGCGGGGGGTGCAGATACG. Amino acid sequence: CASLAGGADT. The CDR3 in its entirety is CASLAGGADTQYF.

Comments on this clone: The CDR3 extends 3 residues past the end of the read, so its final part is completed from the germline J gene. The chain recombines TRBV2 with TRBJ1-1; 7 positions agree with TRBD1. The CDR3 has 19 residues. CDR1 is SNHLY, CDR2 FYNNEI, per germline. V gave up 6 bases and J gave up 1 base; unmatched junction bases: 20. Incomplete CDR3 DNA: TGTGCCAGCAGAACCGAAATCCTACAGGGGAGACATGGGAACACTGAA. Protein sequence: CASRTEILQGRHGNTE. The whole CDR3 sequence reads CASRTEILQGRHGNTEAFF.

About this clone: The read terminates 3 residues ahead of where the CDR3 ends, so the germline J gene completes it. V and J are TRBV28 and TRBJ2-7, with D perhaps TRBD1 (6 bases). Germline CDR1 is MDHEN and CDR2 is SYDVKM. Trimming pared 4 bases from V and 3 bases from J, leaving 16 bases between. The CDR3 consists of 15 residues. The CDR3 is CASSSTGTNFYEQYF. The covered CDR3 bases are TGTGCCAGCAGTTCTACCGGGACAAATTTCTACGAG.

Details on this clone: The read halts 3 residues ahead of the CDR3 end, with the missing end drawn from the germline J gene. V gene TRBV6-1 combines with J gene TRBJ1-6; possible D gene TRBD1, 5 bases. The CDR3 is made up of 16 amino acids. Per germline, CDR1 MNHNS and CDR2 SASEGT. V lost 1 base and J 3 bases, leaving 10 bases between the germline ends. CDR3 DNA, as far as it was read: TGTGCCAGCAGTGAAGGGCAGGGATTCTATAATTCACCC. Translation gives CASSEGQGFYNSP. The complete CDR3 protein is CASSEGQGFYNSPLHF.

Regarding this clone: The read terminates 3 residues before the CDR3 end, so the remaining end is supplied by the germline J gene. J is TRBJ2-3 and V is TRBV5-1; TRBD1 might be the D (5 bases). The ends were cut back, 0 bases at V and 2 bases at J, with 13 bases in the middle. CDR3 length: 16 residues. Germline V CDR1 and CDR2: SGHRS, YFSETQ. CDR3: CASSLGVTVTTDTQYF. The sequenced CDR3 bases are TGCGCCAGCAGCTTGGGGGTGACAGTTACCACAGATACG.

With respect to this clone: With the read ending 3 residues before the CDR3 end, the germline J gene is used to fill in that end. The rearrangement links TRBV15 to TRBJ2-7; D remains unclear. Trimming left V 0 bases short and J 5 bases short, with 5 bases between. CDR3 size: 12 residues. Germline V gene data show CDR1 as LNHNV and CDR2 as YYDKDF (reference sequence). The CDR3 here is CATSRDPNEQYF. The sequenced CDR3 bases are TGTGCCACCAGCAGAGATCCCAACGAG. Full variable domain (rest looked up from reference TRBV15 and TRBJ2-7): DAMVIQNPRYQVTQFGKPVTLSCSQTLNHNVMYWYQQKSSQAPKLLFHYYDKDFNNEADTPDNFQSRRPNTSFCFLDIRSPGLGDTAMYLCATSRDPNEQYFGPGTRLTVT.

With regard to this clone: Sequencing ends 3 residues short of the CDR3 end; the germline J gene provides the rest. This chain joins TRBV19 and TRBJ2-2, with D possibly matching TRBD1 (6 bases). V was pared by 5 bases and J by 6 bases, with 10 bases between. This CDR3 is built from 13 residues. The germline gives CDR1 LNHDA, CDR2 SQIVND (reference sequence). The CDR3 bases that were read are TGTGCCAGTAGTTCAACAGGGTCCGGGGAG. Translating gives CASSSTGSGE. The CDR3 as a whole reads CASSSTGSGELFF.

A note on this clone: Read data end 3 residues before the CDR3 end; the end is taken from the germline J gene. This rearrangement joins TRBV5-4 to TRBJ2-3; weak D call: TRBD2 (5 bases). The germline V and J ends were trimmed by 4 bases and 4 bases, with 7 bases remaining between them. Germline lookup yields CDR1 SGHNT and CDR2 YYREEE (reference sequence). CDR3 size: 12 residues. CDR3: CASSRGADTQYF. CDR3 DNA, as far as it was read: TGTGCCAGCAGCCGGGGTGCAGATACG.